Listed below are T cell receptor beta chains from one sample, sequenced in a study of cytomegalovirus exposure and HLA in healthy donors. Using immunoSEQ multiplex PCR, the repertoire was profiled, and TCRdb retains in-frame clones only, with some absent. The top ten hold about 1.1% of the sample, which has some 110,000 clones, approximately 78% seen once. The sequenced material came from PBMCs. The receptors were sampled from a woman in her 30s in good health and CMV-seronegative. Both conserved end residues are part of each CDR3. Each record gives: clone size, J gene, V gene, CDR3 protein. Some rows have no size entry. The others give once, few or many, or a class for an expanded clone.

clone size: -; J gene: TRBJ2-3; V gene: TRBV5-6; CDR3 protein: CASSFGTGGADTQYF
clone size: -; J gene: TRBJ2-3; V gene: TRBV19; CDR3 protein: CASSIEADYLADTQYF
clone size: -; J gene: TRBJ2-7; V gene: TRBV2; CDR3 protein: CASRTGTSASYEQYF
clone size: few; J gene: TRBJ2-1; V gene: TRBV7-2; CDR3 protein: CASSLSWTRVNEQFF
clone size: -; J gene: TRBJ1-2; V gene: TRBV2; CDR3 protein: CASSEVHGGIGYTF
clone size: -; J gene: TRBJ2-3; V gene: TRBV7-2; CDR3 protein: CASRLAGGTDTQYF
clone size: -; J gene: TRBJ2-2; V gene: TRBV29-1; CDR3 protein: CSVEDLSPRASTGELFF
clone size: few; J gene: TRBJ2-5; V gene: TRBV5-4; CDR3 protein: CASSLVSETQYF
clone size: -; J gene: TRBJ2-7; V gene: TRBV6-6; CDR3 protein: CASSYGLRGYEQYF
clone size: -; J gene: TRBJ2-7; V gene: TRBV4-2; CDR3 protein: CASSQDGLAYEQYF
clone size: -; J gene: TRBJ2-1; V gene: TRBV4-1; CDR3 protein: CASSPPGQGRGGEQFF
clone size: -; J gene: TRBJ2-3; V gene: TRBV4-2; CDR3 protein: CASSQEVLASTDTQYF
clone size: -; J gene: TRBJ1-4; V gene: TRBV15; CDR3 protein: CATSRDRPGNEKLFF
clone size: -; J gene: TRBJ2-5; V gene: TRBV11-2; CDR3 protein: CASSLYQETQYF
clone size: -; J gene: TRBJ2-2; V gene: TRBV19; CDR3 protein: CASSIQGADTGELFF
clone size: -; J gene: TRBJ2-1; V gene: TRBV5-6; CDR3 protein: CASSLGQSYNEQFF
clone size: -; J gene: TRBJ2-1; V gene: TRBV6-5; CDR3 protein: CASHSDSTYNEQFF
clone size: -; J gene: TRBJ2-6; V gene: TRBV23-1; CDR3 protein: CASSQSMPVRGWAGANVLTF
clone size: -; J gene: TRBJ1-4; V gene: TRBV5-1; CDR3 protein: CASSRRGGVPANEKLFF
clone size: -; J gene: TRBJ1-1; V gene: TRBV7-6; CDR3 protein: CASATGENTEAFF
clone size: -; J gene: TRBJ2-1; V gene: TRBV2; CDR3 protein: CASRARGVSYNEQFF
clone size: -; J gene: TRBJ2-1; V gene: TRBV6-4; CDR3 protein: CASSGPGLAGVGQQFF
clone size: -; J gene: TRBJ2-2; V gene: TRBV5-1; CDR3 protein: CASSLETIGTGELFF
clone size: -; J gene: TRBJ2-2; V gene: TRBV11-3; CDR3 protein: CASSLVWRSDTGELFF
clone size: -; J gene: TRBJ1-1; V gene: TRBV4-1; CDR3 protein: CASSQQQFTEAFF
clone size: -; J gene: TRBJ1-2; V gene: TRBV7-8; CDR3 protein: CASSLASGGYTF
clone size: -; J gene: TRBJ2-5; V gene: TRBV5-1; CDR3 protein: CASSALAGGQETQYF
clone size: -; J gene: TRBJ1-5; V gene: TRBV7-8; CDR3 protein: CASSSIGDQPQHF
clone size: -; J gene: TRBJ1-2; V gene: TRBV9; CDR3 protein: CASRPGGALSYGYTF
clone size: few; J gene: TRBJ1-2; V gene: TRBV29-1; CDR3 protein: CSVETGGYGYTF
clone size: few; J gene: TRBJ2-3; V gene: TRBV7-9; CDR3 protein: CASSLGLAGITDTQYF
clone size: -; J gene: TRBJ2-6; V gene: TRBV7-3; CDR3 protein: CASSLRGGGGSGANVLTF
clone size: few; J gene: TRBJ2-1; V gene: TRBV15; CDR3 protein: CATSAPRGDPGANYNEQFF
clone size: -; J gene: TRBJ1-2; V gene: TRBV30; CDR3 protein: CAWSLGDLYGYTF
clone size: -; J gene: TRBJ2-7; V gene: TRBV14; CDR3 protein: CASSQESGGRHYEQYF
clone size: -; J gene: TRBJ2-1; V gene: TRBV5-1; CDR3 protein: CASSLTGLENNEQFF
clone size: once; J gene: TRBJ1-1; V gene: TRBV4-1; CDR3 protein: CASSQEGRATEAFF
clone size: -; J gene: TRBJ1-1; V gene: TRBV7-9; CDR3 protein: CSSSPGTASFF
clone size: once; J gene: TRBJ2-2; V gene: TRBV13; CDR3 protein: CASSLRGQGSTGELFF
clone size: few; J gene: TRBJ2-7; V gene: TRBV30; CDR3 protein: CAWSWGRGSYEQYF
clone size: medium-sized; J gene: TRBJ2-5; V gene: TRBV2; CDR3 protein: CASSGDYQETQYF